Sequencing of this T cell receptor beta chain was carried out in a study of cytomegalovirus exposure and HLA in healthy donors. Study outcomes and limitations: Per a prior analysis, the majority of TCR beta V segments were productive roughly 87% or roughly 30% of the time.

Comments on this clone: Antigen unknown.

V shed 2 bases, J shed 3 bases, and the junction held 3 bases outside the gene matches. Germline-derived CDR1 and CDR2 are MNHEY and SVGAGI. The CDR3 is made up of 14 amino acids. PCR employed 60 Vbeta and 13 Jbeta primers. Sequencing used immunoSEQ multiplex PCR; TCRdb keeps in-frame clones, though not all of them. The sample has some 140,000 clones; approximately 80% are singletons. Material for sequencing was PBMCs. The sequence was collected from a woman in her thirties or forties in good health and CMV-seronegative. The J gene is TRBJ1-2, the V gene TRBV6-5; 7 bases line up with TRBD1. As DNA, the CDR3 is TGTGCCAGCAGTTACAAGCAGGGGGACTATGGCTACACCTTC. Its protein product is CASSYKQGDYGYTF.